What follows are 16 T cell receptor beta chains derived from one specimen sequenced in a study of monozygotic twins with inflammatory bowel disease. Reprocessing the 5' RACE reads, TCRdb reports a single entry for every CDR3 protein and omits DNA. This listing includes around 450,000 distinct CDR3 sequences. The sample was blood. These TCRs come from a human donor with ulcerative colitis or Crohn's disease, or a healthy co-twin of an affected twin (not recorded which).

The chain couples TRBV20-1 to TRBJ2-7; TCRdb returns TRBD2, unconfirmable since there is no DNA. CDR3 length: 12 residues. In germline, CDR1 is DFQATT, CDR2 SNEGSKA (reference sequence). CDR3 sequence: CSAKGLAGEQYF.

V usage is TRBV12-3 or TRBV12-4 and J usage is TRBJ2-2. CDR3 size: 16 residues. CDR3: CASSSRLKLNTGELFF.

V and J are TRBV10-3 and TRBJ1-4; TCRdb outputs TRBD1, but without DNA this stays unchecked. The CDR3 is 16 residues long. In germline, CDR1 is ENHRY, CDR2 SYGVKD. The chain's CDR3 is CAISPSLGGRAGELFF.

The chain couples TRBV29-1 to TRBJ2-3; lacking DNA, the TRBD1 call made by TCRdb goes unchecked. This CDR3 spans 13 amino acids. Germline assignment: CDR1 SQVTM and CDR2 ANQGSEA. This CDR3 reads CSGGQGMADTQYF.

The V call is TRBV30, the J call TRBJ1-6; no DNA is available, so the TRBD1 call from TCRdb remains unchecked. This CDR3 is 12 amino acids long. Germline lookup yields CDR1 GTSNPN and CDR2 SVGIG (reference sequence). The CDR3 spells CAWMQGHSLLHF.

J is TRBJ1-1 and V is TRBV3-1; TCRdb lists TRBD1, though no DNA is available to test this call. The CDR3 has 14 amino acids. The germline CDR1 and CDR2 sequences are LGHDT and YNNKEL (reference sequence). The chain's CDR3 is CASSRATGNSEAFF.

The chain recombines TRBV10-3 with TRBJ2-7; TCRdb gives TRBD1 as the D gene, but with no DNA this cannot be confirmed. Germline CDR1 is ENHRY and CDR2 is SYGVKD. This CDR3 comprises 15 residues. This chain's CDR3 is CAISNPGQGAGEQYF.

The rearrangement links TRBV29-1 to TRBJ2-5; TCRdb's D call, TRBD1, is unchecked because there is no DNA. The germline gives CDR1 SQVTM, CDR2 ANQGSEA. CDR3 length equals 11 residues. This chain's CDR3 is CSAALQETQYF.

The chain employs TRBV12-3 or TRBV12-4 and TRBJ2-3; checking the TCRdb D call of TRBD2 is not possible without DNA. The CDR3 loop spans 17 amino acids. The chain's CDR3 is CASSLGSGGPSGDTQYF.

V usage is TRBV6-5 and J usage is TRBJ1-1; TCRdb's D call, TRBD1, is unchecked because there is no DNA. CDR3 length equals 16 residues. Germline CDR1 MNHEY, CDR2 SVGAGI. CDR3 residues: CASSYPQGEGGAEAFF.

V gene TRBV6-6 combines with J gene TRBJ2-1; TCRdb picks TRBD1, but there is no DNA to check that call. In germline, CDR1 is MNHNY, CDR2 SVGAGI (reference sequence). The CDR3 has 13 residues. CDR3 sequence reads: CASGVARGNEQFF.

The chain has TRBV7-2 and TRBJ2-1; as DNA is missing, the TRBD2 call by TCRdb cannot be tested. The CDR3 consists of 16 residues. Germline-derived CDR1 and CDR2 are SGHTA and FQGNSA. The CDR3 sequence is CASSYGGTSGYNEQFF.

The rearrangement links TRBV3-1 to TRBJ1-3; TCRdb names TRBD1, which stays unverified in the absence of DNA. This CDR3 is built from 15 residues. Germline CDR1 is LGHDT and CDR2 is YNNKEL (reference sequence). The CDR3 loop is CASSQDLRERNTIYF. The complete variable domain, with remaining parts taken from reference TRBV3-1 and TRBJ1-3, reads DTAVSQTPKYLVTQMGNDKSIKCEQNLGHDTMYWYKQDSKKFLKIMFSYNNKELIINETVPNRFSPKSPDKAHLNLHINSLELGDSAVYFCASSQDLRERNTIYFGEGSWLTVV.

The chain recombines TRBV7-2 with TRBJ2-3; as DNA is missing, the TRBD2 call by TCRdb cannot be tested. Germline-derived CDR1 and CDR2 are SGHTA and FQGNSA. The CDR3 runs to 15 residues. This CDR3 reads CASSFGRANTDTQYF.

The chain couples TRBV18 to TRBJ2-1; TCRdb's assignment of TRBD1 cannot be checked, as there is no DNA. Germline-derived CDR1 and CDR2 are KGHSH and LQKENI. The CDR3 covers 15 residues. The CDR3 loop reads CASSLQGQGINEQFF.

This chain links TRBV20-1 with TRBJ2-1; TCRdb returns TRBD2, unconfirmable since there is no DNA. CDR3 length: 15 residues. CDR1 and CDR2 from the germline V gene are DFQATT and SNEGSKA (reference sequence). Here the CDR3 reads CSARQVAGGHNEQFF.